The rows below give T cell receptor beta chains drawn from one sample of a study of T cells after yellow fever vaccination. MiXCR was run by TCRdb on the 5' RACE reads, yielding one entry per CDR3 protein. The data contain approximately 550,000 distinct CDR3 sequences, less than 20% of them singletons. The sequencing here drew on PBMCs, taken 15 days after the yellow fever booster vaccination. The receptors here all came from a man aged 30 to 39 who received the YFV17D yellow fever vaccine. Both conserved end residues are part of each CDR3. Each record gives: CDR3 DNA, CDR3 protein, V gene, clone size, D gene, J gene. The D gene is left open where the match is weak. Clone size is not always given. Where it is, it says once, few, many or a class for expanded clones.

TGCGCCAGCAGCTTGGGGTTTTGGACAGAGAATAAGCCCCCAAACTATGGCTACACCTTC,CASSLGFWTENKPPNYGYTF,TRBV5-1,-,-,TRBJ1-2
TGTGCCATTAGGCTGGGGCAGCACTATGGCTACACCTTC,CAIRLGQHYGYTF,TRBV7-2,-,-,TRBJ1-2
TGCAGTGCTAGACCGACAGGGGGTGAGCAGTTCTTC,CSARPTGGEQFF,TRBV20-1,-,TRBD1,TRBJ2-1
TGCAGTGCTAGAGATCTCTATGGACTAGCGGCCACAGATACGCAGTATTTT,CSARDLYGLAATDTQYF,TRBV20-1,few,TRBD2,TRBJ2-3
TGTGCCAGCAGTGCATTCCGACAGGGCGGCGAGCAGTACTTC,CASSAFRQGGEQYF,TRBV27,-,TRBD1,TRBJ2-7
TGTGCCAGCAGTTACACCGGGGGCGCGTCCGAGCAGTACTTC,CASSYTGGASEQYF,TRBV6-5,few,-,TRBJ2-7
TGTGCCAGCAGCCCCTTATGGGACAGGAGCTCCTACGAGCAGTACTTC,CASSPLWDRSSYEQYF,TRBV7-8,-,TRBD1,TRBJ2-7
TGTGCCAGCAGCGGAGCTCCACAGGGACAAGAGACCCAGTACTTC,CASSGAPQGQETQYF,TRBV3-1,few,-,TRBJ2-5
TGTGCCACCAGTACCCACGGATCCTACACCGGGGAGCTGTTTTTT,CATSTHGSYTGELFF,TRBV15,-,-,TRBJ2-2
TGTGCCTGGAGACGAGCGGGAGCCCACGAGCAGTACTTC,CAWRRAGAHEQYF,TRBV30,-,TRBD2,TRBJ2-7
TGTGCCAGCAGCTCAGCGGGAGGGGGCACAGATACGCAGTATTTT,CASSSAGGGTDTQYF,TRBV7-9,few,TRBD2,TRBJ2-3
TGCAGTGCTAGAGGACAGCAAGACTATGGCTACACCTTC,CSARGQQDYGYTF,TRBV20-1,-,-,TRBJ1-2
TGTGCCATCAGTGATAAGGGGGACGCACCCCTCCACTTT,CAISDKGDAPLHF,TRBV10-3,-,-,TRBJ1-6
TGCAGCGTTGAGGGGCCAGGGAACTACGAGCAGTACTTC,CSVEGPGNYEQYF,TRBV29-1,-,-,TRBJ2-7
TGTGCCTGGAGTCCGGGACAATACAATCAGCCCCAGCATTTT,CAWSPGQYNQPQHF,TRBV30,-,-,TRBJ1-5
TGCAGCGTCCCCGGGACAGGGGCCCGTAACTATGGCTACACCTTC,CSVPGTGARNYGYTF,TRBV29-1,-,TRBD1,TRBJ1-2
TGCGCCAGCAAGGCTAGCGGTAGCACAGATACGCAGTATTTT,CASKASGSTDTQYF,TRBV5-1,-,TRBD2,TRBJ2-3
TGTGCCAGCACCCGCGGGATTGAGCAGTTCTTC,CASTRGIEQFF,TRBV12-3/TRBV12-4,many,-,TRBJ2-1
TGTGCCAGCAGCTTAGAGGTGTTAGATACGCAGTATTTT,CASSLEVLDTQYF,TRBV7-8,many,-,TRBJ2-3
TGTGCCAGCAGCCCAACCACCCCCGGGCTAGGCTACGAGCAGTACTTC,CASSPTTPGLGYEQYF,TRBV14,few,-,TRBJ2-7
TGTGCCAGTAAGGTGGCTAGCGGGAGCCTCGAGACCCAGTACTTC,CASKVASGSLETQYF,TRBV19,-,TRBD2,TRBJ2-5
TGTGCCAGCAGTTTAATGAGGGCGGACATTCAGTACTTC,CASSLMRADIQYF,TRBV27,-,-,TRBJ2-4
TGCGCCAGCAGTCCTGGGACTAGCGGGGTATCCTACGAGCAGTACTTC,CASSPGTSGVSYEQYF,TRBV5-1,many,TRBD2,TRBJ2-7
TGTGCCAGCAGCGGGGGACTGTTCACAGATACGCAGTATTTT,CASSGGLFTDTQYF,TRBV7-8,-,-,TRBJ2-3
TGTGCCAGCAGCACCCCCCCTCGGCTAGCGGGAGATGGAGATACGCAGTATTTT,CASSTPPRLAGDGDTQYF,TRBV11-2,few,TRBD2,TRBJ2-3
TGTGCCAGCAGAACCTCTGGGGCGTATGAGCAGTTCTTC,CASRTSGAYEQFF,TRBV6-1,-,-,TRBJ2-1
TGTGCCAGCAGCGCTCCCGGGCAGGGGTTACGAGAGACCCAGTACTTC,CASSAPGQGLRETQYF,TRBV9,few,-,TRBJ2-5
TGTGCCAGCAGCGTCTACTACCCGGGACAGAGCATGAACACTGAAGCTTTCTTT,CASSVYYPGQSMNTEAFF,TRBV9,few,TRBD1,TRBJ1-1
TGTGCCAGCAGTTTAGGACGAAAGACATACGAGCAGTACTTC,CASSLGRKTYEQYF,TRBV28,-,-,TRBJ2-7
TGCGCCAGCAGCCCGAAGCAGTATAATTCACCCCTCCACTTT,CASSPKQYNSPLHF,TRBV4-3,few,-,TRBJ1-6
TGTGCCAGCAGACGCACAGGGGGCGAAAAACTGTTTTTT,CASRRTGGEKLFF,TRBV14,-,TRBD1,TRBJ1-4
TGTGCCAGCAGCTACCTCACTAGATCCGACTACGAGCAGTACTTC,CASSYLTRSDYEQYF,TRBV7-8,few,-,TRBJ2-7
TGTGCCAGCAGTCCTATAGCGGAATCCTACAATGAGCAGTTCTTC,CASSPIAESYNEQFF,TRBV6-1,few,-,TRBJ2-1
TGTGCCAGCAGTTTAGGGGACAGGGTCAACTACACCTTC,CASSLGDRVNYTF,TRBV12-3/TRBV12-4,-,TRBD1,TRBJ1-2
TGTGCCAGCAGTATGGGACTCCCCCGGTACGAGCAGTACTTC,CASSMGLPRYEQYF,TRBV27,-,-,TRBJ2-7
TGCAGTGCTAGGGAGAGCGGACCCCAAGAGACCCAGTACTTC,CSARESGPQETQYF,TRBV20-1,few,-,TRBJ2-5
TGTGCCAGCAGTTTCCATGGGGCCAACGTCCTGACTTTC,CASSFHGANVLTF,TRBV28,few,-,TRBJ2-6
TGTGCCAGCAGTACATGGGACCAGAAGACCCAGTACTTC,CASSTWDQKTQYF,TRBV5-5,few,-,TRBJ2-5
TGCGCCAGCAACCAAGGGTACGATGAGCAGTTCTTC,CASNQGYDEQFF,TRBV4-1,-,-,TRBJ2-1
TGCGCCAGCAGCCCCGGAAACGACAGATTTTCACCCCTCCACTTT,CASSPGNDRFSPLHF,TRBV4-3,few,-,TRBJ1-6
TGTGCCAGCAGGCTTCGGGTTACGGGGGAGACCGGGGAGCTGTTTTTT,CASRLRVTGETGELFF,TRBV6-2/TRBV6-3,few,-,TRBJ2-2
TGCGCCAGCAGCCCTTTGATCTCTGGAAACACCATATATTTT,CASSPLISGNTIYF,TRBV4-3,-,-,TRBJ1-3